A selection of T cell receptor beta chains follows, all from one sample in a study of T cell responses to AZD1222 COVID-19 vaccine. TCRdb's copy holds only in-frame clones and misses some; the assay was immunoSEQ multiplex PCR. Of about 110,000 clones in the sample, around 84% are singletons; the top ten hold about 3.3%. Sequenced material: peripheral blood, taken on day 0 of AZD1222 vaccination. These receptors all stem from an adult in good health. CDR3s include the opening cysteine and the closing phenylalanine or tryptophan. The order of the fields is D gene, V gene, J gene, clone size, CDR3 DNA, CDR3 protein. The D gene is left open where the match is weak. Size values are once, few and many counts, or a class for expanded clones, and some rows have none.

d_gene: TRBD1; v_gene: TRBV2; j_gene: TRBJ2-2; abundance: NA; CDR3nt: TGTGCCAGCAAAGGACAGGTTGTTTCCGGGGAGCTGTTTTTT; CDR3aa: CASKGQVVSGELFF
d_gene: TRBD1; v_gene: TRBV6-1; j_gene: TRBJ1-5; abundance: NA; CDR3nt: TGTGCCAGCAGTGAAGGACAGGGCCAACAGCCCCAGCATTTT; CDR3aa: CASSEGQGQQPQHF
d_gene: NA; v_gene: TRBV19; j_gene: TRBJ1-1; abundance: NA; CDR3nt: TGTGCCAGTAGGCAGCTAAGGGGGGACACTGAAGCTTTCTTT; CDR3aa: CASRQLRGDTEAFF
d_gene: TRBD1; v_gene: TRBV3-1/TRBV3-2; j_gene: TRBJ1-4; abundance: NA; CDR3nt: TGTGCCAGCAGCCGTCGGGACAGGGAAGGGTGGAATGAAAAACTGTTTTTT; CDR3aa: CASSRRDREGWNEKLFF
d_gene: TRBD1; v_gene: TRBV27; j_gene: TRBJ1-2; abundance: NA; CDR3nt: TGTGCCAGCAGTTTGGACAGGGGTGGAGGCTACACCTTC; CDR3aa: CASSLDRGGGYTF
d_gene: TRBD1; v_gene: TRBV6-5; j_gene: TRBJ2-1; abundance: once; CDR3nt: TGTGCCAGCAGACGCGGACAGGGACCCTACAATGAGCAGTTCTTC; CDR3aa: CASRRGQGPYNEQFF
d_gene: TRBD2; v_gene: TRBV29-1; j_gene: TRBJ2-5; abundance: NA; CDR3nt: TGCAGCGTTGTAGGGACTAGCGGGGGGCAAGAGACCCAGTACTTC; CDR3aa: CSVVGTSGGQETQYF
d_gene: NA; v_gene: TRBV9; j_gene: TRBJ1-2; abundance: NA; CDR3nt: TGTGCCAGCAGCGTAGCACAGGACGCTAACTATGGCTACACCTTC; CDR3aa: CASSVAQDANYGYTF
d_gene: TRBD1; v_gene: TRBV27; j_gene: TRBJ1-2; abundance: NA; CDR3nt: TGTGCCAGCAGGTTAAAAGGGACAGGGGGCGCAGGTAACTATGGCTACACCTTC; CDR3aa: CASRLKGTGGAGNYGYTF
d_gene: TRBD1; v_gene: TRBV6-6; j_gene: TRBJ1-5; abundance: NA; CDR3nt: TGTGCCAGCAGTTATGGACAGGGCAATAGCAATCAGCCCCAGCATTTT; CDR3aa: CASSYGQGNSNQPQHF
d_gene: TRBD2; v_gene: TRBV5-1; j_gene: TRBJ2-7; abundance: few; CDR3nt: TGCGCCAGCAGCTCCCCTGGAGGCGGGGGGGCTGCCTACGAGCAGTACTTC; CDR3aa: CASSSPGGGGAAYEQYF
d_gene: TRBD2; v_gene: TRBV6-4; j_gene: TRBJ2-3; abundance: NA; CDR3nt: TGTGCCAGCAGTGTTTTAGCGGGAATAGATACGCAGTATTTT; CDR3aa: CASSVLAGIDTQYF
d_gene: NA; v_gene: TRBV18; j_gene: TRBJ2-7; abundance: once; CDR3nt: TGTGCCAGCTCGCTAACCGGGGAAGGGGAGCAGTACTTC; CDR3aa: CASSLTGEGEQYF
d_gene: TRBD2; v_gene: TRBV7-2; j_gene: TRBJ2-5; abundance: once; CDR3nt: TGTGCCAGCAGTCCGAAAGCGGGGGGAGGAGAGACCCAGTACTTC; CDR3aa: CASSPKAGGGETQYF
d_gene: NA; v_gene: TRBV5-1; j_gene: TRBJ2-1; abundance: NA; CDR3nt: TGCGCCAGCAGAGCACAGGGATACAATGAGCAGTTCTTC; CDR3aa: CASRAQGYNEQFF
d_gene: NA; v_gene: TRBV7-9; j_gene: TRBJ1-4; abundance: NA; CDR3nt: TGTGCCAGCAGCAGAGACCTCGAGAAACTGTTTTTT; CDR3aa: CASSRDLEKLFF
d_gene: NA; v_gene: TRBV3-1/TRBV3-2; j_gene: TRBJ1-6; abundance: NA; CDR3nt: TGTGCCAGCAGCCCGAGGACAGATGGGCCACCCCTCCACTTT; CDR3aa: CASSPRTDGPPLHF
d_gene: NA; v_gene: TRBV13; j_gene: TRBJ1-5; abundance: NA; CDR3nt: TGTGCCAGCAGCTTAGGGGGGTCGCGACAGCCCCAGCATTTT; CDR3aa: CASSLGGSRQPQHF
d_gene: NA; v_gene: TRBV12-3/TRBV12-4; j_gene: TRBJ1-3; abundance: NA; CDR3nt: TGTGCCAGCAGTTTGAGACTCAACACCATATATTTT; CDR3aa: CASSLRLNTIYF
d_gene: NA; v_gene: TRBV11-1; j_gene: TRBJ2-5; abundance: NA; CDR3nt: TGTGCCAGCAGCTTAGTTACACAGTCTGGAACCCAGTACTTC; CDR3aa: CASSLVTQSGTQYF
d_gene: NA; v_gene: TRBV12-3/TRBV12-4; j_gene: TRBJ1-2; abundance: once; CDR3nt: TGTGCCAGCAGTCCGCAGATGAACTATGGCTACACCTTC; CDR3aa: CASSPQMNYGYTF
d_gene: NA; v_gene: TRBV29-1; j_gene: TRBJ2-7; abundance: NA; CDR3nt: TGCAGCGTTGAAGGTCAGGGTTTAAGGGAGCAGTACTTC; CDR3aa: CSVEGQGLREQYF
d_gene: TRBD1; v_gene: TRBV7-9; j_gene: TRBJ1-4; abundance: NA; CDR3nt: TGTGCCAGCAACGACAGGGGGGTAGAGGATGAAAAACTGTTTTTT; CDR3aa: CASNDRGVEDEKLFF
d_gene: NA; v_gene: TRBV24-1; j_gene: TRBJ1-1; abundance: NA; CDR3nt: TGTGCCACCAGTGGGGGTTCAGGGGCCAGCACTGAAGCTTTCTTT; CDR3aa: CATSGGSGASTEAFF
d_gene: TRBD2; v_gene: TRBV6-8; j_gene: TRBJ2-7; abundance: NA; CDR3nt: TGTGCCCCGCAGCAGGGCGGGGGGGGCCCCCCTTACGAGCAGTACTTC; CDR3aa: CAPQQGGGGPPYEQYF
d_gene: NA; v_gene: TRBV7-3; j_gene: TRBJ2-7; abundance: NA; CDR3nt: TGTGCCAGCAGCGGTGACAGTCGAGACGAGCAGTACTTC; CDR3aa: CASSGDSRDEQYF
d_gene: NA; v_gene: TRBV14; j_gene: TRBJ2-2; abundance: NA; CDR3nt: TGTGCCAGCAGCCGGCGACGGGGAAGGACCGGGGAGCTGTTTTTT; CDR3aa: CASSRRRGRTGELFF
d_gene: NA; v_gene: TRBV4-1; j_gene: TRBJ2-7; abundance: NA; CDR3nt: TGCGCCAGCAGCCAAGGGCCGGGACATACCTACGAGCAGTACTTC; CDR3aa: CASSQGPGHTYEQYF
d_gene: NA; v_gene: TRBV13; j_gene: TRBJ1-2; abundance: NA; CDR3nt: TGTGCCAGCCCGACGACCCGTAGGGGCTATGGCTACACCTTC; CDR3aa: CASPTTRRGYGYTF
d_gene: TRBD1; v_gene: TRBV5-3; j_gene: TRBJ1-2; abundance: few; CDR3nt: TGTGCCAGAAGCTCTCGACAGGGGAATAGTCATGGCTACACCTTC; CDR3aa: CARSSRQGNSHGYTF
d_gene: NA; v_gene: TRBV24-1; j_gene: TRBJ1-6; abundance: NA; CDR3nt: TGTGCCACCAGTGATCCCTCCCCCAACAGGGTCTGGAGTTCACCCCTCCACTTT; CDR3aa: CATSDPSPNRVWSSPLHF
d_gene: TRBD1; v_gene: TRBV7-8; j_gene: TRBJ1-4; abundance: NA; CDR3nt: TGTGCCAGCAGCCTAGCCGGGACAGTAAATGAAAAACTGTTTTTT; CDR3aa: CASSLAGTVNEKLFF
d_gene: TRBD1; v_gene: TRBV28; j_gene: TRBJ1-4; abundance: NA; CDR3nt: TGTGCCAGCAGTTACAGGGGGATGTCTGAAAAACTGTTTTTT; CDR3aa: CASSYRGMSEKLFF
d_gene: NA; v_gene: TRBV7-2; j_gene: TRBJ1-5; abundance: once; CDR3nt: TGTGCCAGCAGCCCACCCTCGAGCTGGAATCAGCCCCAGCATTTT; CDR3aa: CASSPPSSWNQPQHF
d_gene: NA; v_gene: TRBV2; j_gene: TRBJ1-1; abundance: NA; CDR3nt: TGTGCCAGCATCAACATGATCGCTGAAGCTTTCTTT; CDR3aa: CASINMIAEAFF
d_gene: TRBD1; v_gene: TRBV3-1/TRBV3-2; j_gene: TRBJ2-7; abundance: NA; CDR3nt: TGTGCCAGCAGCCAAGACGGGACAGGGGGTCGGTACGAGCAGTACTTC; CDR3aa: CASSQDGTGGRYEQYF
d_gene: NA; v_gene: TRBV28; j_gene: TRBJ1-1; abundance: NA; CDR3nt: TGTGCCAGCAGTCCTTCCTCGGGTGAAGCTTTCTTT; CDR3aa: CASSPSSGEAFF
d_gene: TRBD1; v_gene: TRBV27; j_gene: TRBJ1-5; abundance: NA; CDR3nt: TGTGCCAGCAGGCCAGAAGGGACAGGGGGTATTCAGCCCCAGCATTTT; CDR3aa: CASRPEGTGGIQPQHF
d_gene: NA; v_gene: TRBV18; j_gene: TRBJ1-1; abundance: few; CDR3nt: TGTGCCAGCTCACCGGGGTCCGACACTGAAGCTTTCTTT; CDR3aa: CASSPGSDTEAFF
d_gene: TRBD1; v_gene: TRBV28; j_gene: TRBJ1-4; abundance: NA; CDR3nt: TGTGCCAGCAGTCCTACAGGGGGCTTTTATGAAAAACTGTTTTTT; CDR3aa: CASSPTGGFYEKLFF
d_gene: NA; v_gene: TRBV5-1; j_gene: TRBJ1-3; abundance: NA; CDR3nt: TGCGCCAGCAGCTTGGCCCTGACAGGCTCTGGAAACACCATATATTTT; CDR3aa: CASSLALTGSGNTIYF
d_gene: NA; v_gene: TRBV7-2; j_gene: TRBJ2-3; abundance: once; CDR3nt: TGTGCCAGCAGCTTGACAGTACTCACAGATACGCAGTATTTT; CDR3aa: CASSLTVLTDTQYF
d_gene: TRBD2; v_gene: TRBV6-4; j_gene: TRBJ2-3; abundance: NA; CDR3nt: TGTGCCAGCAGTGAAGGGCGGGGGGGCTCATCGAATACGCAGTATTTT; CDR3aa: CASSEGRGGSSNTQYF
d_gene: TRBD2; v_gene: TRBV7-3; j_gene: TRBJ2-1; abundance: NA; CDR3nt: TGTGCCAGCAGCGTACTAGCGGGCCAAGCTGAGTTCTTC; CDR3aa: CASSVLAGQAEFF
d_gene: NA; v_gene: TRBV14; j_gene: TRBJ1-6; abundance: NA; CDR3nt: TGTGCCAGCAGCCAAGATCGATCCCGACACCTCCACTTT; CDR3aa: CASSQDRSRHLHF
d_gene: NA; v_gene: TRBV30; j_gene: TRBJ1-2; abundance: NA; CDR3nt: TGTGCCGGCCGCGATAGGGTGGGCTATGGCTACACCTTC; CDR3aa: CAGRDRVGYGYTF
d_gene: TRBD1; v_gene: TRBV5-1; j_gene: TRBJ1-2; abundance: few; CDR3nt: TGCGCCAGCAGCTTGGGTACAGGGGTTGACTATGGCTACACCTTC; CDR3aa: CASSLGTGVDYGYTF
d_gene: NA; v_gene: TRBV27; j_gene: TRBJ1-2; abundance: NA; CDR3nt: TGTGCCAGCAGTTTAGGGGGCAGGGGTAATGGCTACACCTTC; CDR3aa: CASSLGGRGNGYTF
d_gene: NA; v_gene: TRBV4-2; j_gene: TRBJ1-2; abundance: NA; CDR3nt: TGTGCCAGCAGCCAAGCCGAATATGGCTACACCTTC; CDR3aa: CASSQAEYGYTF
d_gene: NA; v_gene: TRBV4-3; j_gene: TRBJ1-4; abundance: NA; CDR3nt: TGCGCCAGCAGCCGGGACCTTTCTAATGAAAAACTGTTTTTT; CDR3aa: CASSRDLSNEKLFF